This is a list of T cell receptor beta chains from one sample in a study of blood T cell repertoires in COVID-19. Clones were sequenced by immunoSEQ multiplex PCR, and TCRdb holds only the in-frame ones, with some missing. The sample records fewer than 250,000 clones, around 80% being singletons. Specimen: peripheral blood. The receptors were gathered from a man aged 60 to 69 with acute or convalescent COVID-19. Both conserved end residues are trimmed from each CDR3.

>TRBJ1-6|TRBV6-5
ASSYRTDAYNSPLH
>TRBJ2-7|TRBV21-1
ASSKIAAGLGIYEQY
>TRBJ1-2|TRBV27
ASSLFPTPGQTYYGYT
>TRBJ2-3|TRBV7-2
ASSLGTPRSDTQY
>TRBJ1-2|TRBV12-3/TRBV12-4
ASSPGTDYGYT
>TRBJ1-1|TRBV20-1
SARAMEAF
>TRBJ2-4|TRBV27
ASSAAGGSTKNIQY
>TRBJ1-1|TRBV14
ASSPLTGRGDTEAF
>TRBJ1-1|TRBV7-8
ASSLARTTEAF
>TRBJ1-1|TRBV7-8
ASTKGQGARTEAF
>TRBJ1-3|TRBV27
ASSSNSGNTIY
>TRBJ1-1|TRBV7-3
ASSLGRMNTEAF
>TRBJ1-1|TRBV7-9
ASSVTANTEAF
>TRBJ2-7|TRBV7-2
ASSLTSGGAYEQY
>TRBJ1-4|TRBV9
AKPSLRPRGEKLF
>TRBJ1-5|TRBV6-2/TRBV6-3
ASSSNTNQPQH
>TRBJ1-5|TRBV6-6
ASSPGGYSNQPQH
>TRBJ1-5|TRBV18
ASSPATGNQPQH
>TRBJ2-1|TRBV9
ASSLGSGRAWSEQF
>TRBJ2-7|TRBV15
ATRATASYEQY
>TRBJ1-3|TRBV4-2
ASSQDGQGGSTIY
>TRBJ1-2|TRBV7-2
ASSQPGQWDGYT
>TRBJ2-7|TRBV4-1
ASSPWGEGTYEQY
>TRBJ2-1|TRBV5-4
ASSSRNNEQF
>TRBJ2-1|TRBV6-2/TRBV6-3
ASSYAYRGLAGNEQF
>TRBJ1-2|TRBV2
ASKSESLYGYT
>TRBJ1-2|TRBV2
ASFGQNYGYT